Below, 19 T cell receptor beta chains from the same sample are listed, as sequenced in a study of T cell responses to AZD1222 COVID-19 vaccine. The table came from immunoSEQ multiplex PCR; TCRdb's copy has only in-frame clones and leaves some out. The sample records about 150,000 clones, 88% being singletons. Material: peripheral blood, obtained on day 0 of AZD1222 vaccination. The receptors were sampled from an adult in good health.

This chain links TRBV12-3 or TRBV12-4 with TRBJ1-1; possible D gene TRBD1, 5 bases. V lost 6 bases, J lost 10 bases, and 15 bases lay in between. The CDR3 runs 12 residues. The CDR3 sequence: CASSLTGDRAFF. The CDR3 DNA sequence: TGTGCCAGCAGCCTTACAGGAGACAGAGCTTTCTTT.

The gene calls are TRBV2 and TRBJ2-3, with 11 bases identical to TRBD2. The J segment lost 2 bases and the V segment lost 4 bases, leaving 5 bases of the junction unmatched. The germline V gene has CDR1 SNHLY and CDR2 FYNNEI. The CDR3 consists of 16 residues. CDR3 in amino acids: CASSVLAGGDTDTQYF. The CDR3 nucleotides read TGTGCCAGCAGTGTTTTAGCGGGAGGGGACACAGATACGCAGTATTTT.

The chain is built from TRBV7-9 and TRBJ1-5; a weak D match, TRBD1 (6 bases). This CDR3 has 17 residues. V was pared by 5 bases and J by 4 bases, with 21 bases between. Germline CDR1 reads SEHNR; CDR2 reads FQNEAQ (reference sequence). The CDR3 is CASSIGGGAGSNQPQHF. The CDR3 bases are TGTGCCAGCAGCATCGGAGGGGGGGCGGGGAGTAATCAGCCCCAGCATTTT.

V gene TRBV24-1 combines with J gene TRBJ2-5, with D hard to call. The germline V and J ends were trimmed by 6 bases and 3 bases, with 4 bases remaining between them. Germline V gene lookup returns CDR1 KGHDR and CDR2 SFDVKD. The CDR3 has 11 amino acids. CDR3 in amino acids: CATSSEETQYF. The CDR3 DNA follows: TGTGCCACCAGTTCAGAAGAGACCCAGTACTTC.

This clone was counted once. The chain combines TRBV11-2 with TRBJ1-1; no clear D. The germline V and J ends were trimmed by 2 bases and 6 bases, with 7 bases remaining between them. The germline gives CDR1 SGHAT, CDR2 FQNNGV. The CDR3 runs to 12 residues. The CDR3 coding sequence is TGTGCCAGCAGCTTATTATTCCCTGAAGCTTTCTTT. Residues: CASSLLFPEAFF.

This clone occurred a few times. The V gene is TRBV24-1, the J gene TRBJ2-1; 7 nucleotides line up with TRBD1. This CDR3 region has 16 residues. V gave up 4 bases and J gave up 3 bases; unmatched junction bases: 8. Germline-derived CDR1 and CDR2 are KGHDR and SFDVKD. The CDR3 DNA is TGTGCCACCAGTGACCAGGGACAGTCCCTCTACAATGAGCAGTTCTTC. Translation: CATSDQGQSLYNEQFF.

The chain recombines TRBV18 with TRBJ1-2; tentatively, D is TRBD1 (5 bases). Germline CDR1 KGHSH, CDR2 LQKENI. V was shortened by 1 base and J by 7 bases, with 19 bases between the two germline ends. The length of the CDR3 is 16 residues. Here the CDR3 reads CASSPLTDGLKGGYTF. DNA of the CDR3: TGTGCCAGCTCACCACTGACAGACGGGTTGAAAGGTGGCTACACCTTC.

The rearrangement links TRBV18 to TRBJ1-5, with 7 bases aligning to TRBD1. This CDR3 contains 14 residues. V lost 3 bases to trimming and J lost 8 bases; unmatched junction nucleotides: 7. Germline V gene sequence: CDR1 KGHSH, CDR2 LQKENI. CDR3 protein: CASSPQQGQKPQHF. DNA for the CDR3: TGTGCCAGCTCACCTCAACAGGGACAGAAGCCCCAGCATTTT.

The CDR3 is CASSLMALGPDTQYF. Here the CDR3 DNA reads TGTGCCAGCAGCTTAATGGCCCTAGGGCCAGATACGCAGTATTTT. The genes are TRBV11-3 and TRBJ2-3; D ambiguous. V was pared by 2 bases and J by 4 bases, with 13 bases between. The CDR3 consists of 15 residues. Germline loops: CDR1 SGHNT, CDR2 YENEEA.

This chain uses TRBV19 with TRBJ2-3; 8 bases are shared with TRBD1. The CDR3 totals 15 residues. The germline CDR1 and CDR2 sequences are LNHDA and SQIVND (reference sequence). V lost 6 bases, J lost 4 bases, and 9 bases stayed unmatched. DNA of the CDR3: TGTGCCAGTAGCCGCAGCGCAGGGGGCCCAGATACGCAGTATTTT. This encodes CASSRSAGGPDTQYF.

This rearrangement joins TRBV15 to TRBJ2-6; D is unclear. CDR1 LNHNV and CDR2 YYDKDF come from the germline V gene (reference sequence). The V gene lost 4 bases and the J gene lost 0 bases, with 13 bases spanning the gap. The CDR3 is 17 residues long. The CDR3 DNA reads TGTGCCACCAGCACGAGGCGGCATGGCTCTGGGGCCAACGTCCTGACTTTC. Protein: CATSTRRHGSGANVLTF. Drawing the rest from reference TRBV15 and TRBJ2-6, the complete variable domain is DAMVIQNPRYQVTQFGKPVTLSCSQTLNHNVMYWYQQKSSQAPKLLFHYYDKDFNNEADTPDNFQSRRPNTSFCFLDIRSPGLGDTAMYLCATSTRRHGSGANVLTFGAGSRLTVL.

The V and J genes are TRBV18 and TRBJ1-2, with D unresolved. Germline V gene lookup returns CDR1 KGHSH and CDR2 LQKENI. This CDR3 region has 16 residues. The V end lost 3 bases, the J end lost 0 bases, and 14 bases lay between the germline ends. The CDR3 sequence: CASSPGVLGSNYGYTF. The CDR3 DNA follows: TGTGCCAGCTCACCCGGGGTCCTCGGGTCTAACTATGGCTACACCTTC.

This clone was counted a few times. The genes are TRBV7-2 and TRBJ2-1, with 13 bases lining up with TRBD2. Germline V gene data show CDR1 as SGHTA and CDR2 as FQGNSA. This CDR3 is 16 amino acids long. Unmatched junction bases numbered 9, after V lost 4 bases and J lost 9 bases. The CDR3 region has the DNA TGTGCCAGCAGCTCTTCGAGGGGACTAGCGGGAAGTGAGCAGTTCTTC. It is translated as CASSSSRGLAGSEQFF. Supplemented by reference TRBV7-2 and TRBJ2-1, the full variable domain reads GAGVSQSPSNKVTEKGKDVELRCDPISGHTALYWYRQSLGQGLEFLIYFQGNSAPDKSGLPSDRFSAERTGGSVSTLTIQRTQQEDSAVYLCASSSSRGLAGSEQFFGPGTRLTVL.

This chain joins TRBV9 and TRBJ1-5; tentatively, D is TRBD1 (5 bases). The length of the CDR3 is 13 residues. V was shortened by 0 bases and J by 12 bases, with 13 bases between the two germline ends. CDR1 and CDR2 from the germline V gene are SGDLS and YYNGEE. The CDR3 DNA follows: TGTGCCAGCAGCGTAGCTACCCGGGACTTCCAGCATTTT. Its protein product is CASSVATRDFQHF.

V is TRBV18 and J is TRBJ2-1; a possible D gene is TRBD2 (6 bases). This CDR3 contains 16 residues. The V end lost 6 bases, the J end lost 6 bases, and 21 bases lay between the germline ends. Germline lookup yields CDR1 KGHSH and CDR2 LQKENI. The DNA of the CDR3 is TGTGCCAGCTCGCCCTCCGGGTCTGGCGGGACCAATGAGCAGTTCTTC. Translating gives CASSPSGSGGTNEQFF.

The chain uses TRBV6-5 and TRBJ1-1; D is ambiguous. Germline CDR1 MNHEY, CDR2 SVGAGI. The CDR3 length is 14 residues. V was clipped by 6 bases and J by 2 bases, with 13 bases between them. The CDR3 nucleotides are TGTGCCAGCAGAGAGAATCAGGCTAACACTGAAGCTTTCTTT. Translation gives CASRENQANTEAFF.

This clone has a handful of counts. The V gene is TRBV19, the J gene TRBJ2-1; 8 bases are shared with TRBD2. CDR3 length equals 13 residues. Germline lookup yields CDR1 LNHDA and CDR2 SQIVND (reference sequence). V gave up 5 bases and J gave up 12 bases; unmatched junction bases: 9. The DNA for the CDR3 is TGTGCCAGTAGTCCCCGGGGGGGGGCCGTGCAGTTCTTC. Its protein product is CASSPRGGAVQFF. The full variable domain, rest sourced from reference TRBV19 and TRBJ2-1, is DGGITQSPKYLFRKEGQNVTLSCEQNLNHDAMYWYRQDPGQGLRLIYYSQIVNDFQKGDIAEGYSVSREKKESFPLTVTSAQKNPTAFYLCASSPRGGAVQFFGPGTRLTVL.

V usage is TRBV12-5 and J usage is TRBJ1-1, with no clear D. The germline CDR1 and CDR2 sequences are LGHNT and FRNRAP. With 1 base removed from V and 7 bases from J, the gap between germline ends came to 13 bases. This CDR3 spans 14 amino acids. In DNA, the CDR3 is TGTGCTAGTGGTTTGGATCCGGGGAGAGGTGAAGCTTTCTTT. Amino acid sequence: CASGLDPGRGEAFF.

The V gene is TRBV6-5, the J gene TRBJ2-3; weak D call: TRBD1 (6 bases). The CDR3 contains 15 residues. The germline V gene has CDR1 MNHEY and CDR2 SVGAGI. V lost 5 bases and J lost 5, with 17 bases in between. DNA for the CDR3: TGTGCCAGCAGTAAACCGGGACAAAGGGTAGATACGCAGTATTTT. This encodes CASSKPGQRVDTQYF.